These 31 T cell receptor beta chains came from one sample sequenced in a study of read filtering for tumor transcriptome and immune sequencing. Molecular barcoded adaptors covering alpha/delta and beta/gamma chains were used on approximately 440 ng RNA. MiXCR was run by TCRdb on the reads, yielding one entry per CDR3 protein. The table shows about 47,000 distinct CDR3 sequences, with 12% occurring only once. Sequences were obtained from a population of CD138-negative cells sorted from bone marrow. The receptors originated from a donor at least 40 years old with multiple myeloma.

The chain employs TRBV6-2 or TRBV6-3 and TRBJ2-7, with 8 bases lining up with TRBD2. Germline CDR1 and CDR2: MNHEY and SVGEGT. The CDR3 runs 14 residues. Trimming removed 4 bases from V and 2 bases from J; junction bases left unmatched: 4. CDR3 nucleotides: TGTGCCAGCAGTTCCTCGGGACTAGCCTACGAGCAGTACTTC. Residues: CASSSSGLAYEQYF.

About this clonotype: A read error may be the cause here, since a much bigger clone is one base away. The rearrangement links TRBV7-9 to TRBJ2-2; weak D call: TRBD1 (6 bases). Germline V lookup: CDR1 SEHNR, CDR2 FQNEAQ (reference sequence). CDR3 length: 13 residues. The CDR3 DNA follows: TGTGCCAGCAGCTTTGCTCAACCAGGGGAGCAGTTTTTT. Residues: CASSFAQPGEQFF. The full variable domain, with the rest looked up from reference TRBV7-9 and TRBJ2-2, is DTGVSQNPRHKITKRGQNVTFRCDPISEHNRLYWYRQTLGQGPEFLTYFQNEAQLEKSRLLSDRFSAERPKGSFSTLEIQRTEQGDSAMYLCASSFAQPGEQFFGEGSRLTVL.

This clonotype was seen ten or more times. This chain links TRBV10-3 with TRBJ2-1, with D maybe TRBD2 (5 bases). The ends were cut back, 3 bases at V and 2 bases at J, with 8 bases in the middle. The CDR3 extends over 14 amino acids. CDR1 ENHRY and CDR2 SYGVKD come from the germline V gene. DNA of the CDR3: TGTGCCATCAGTGAAGCGGCCACCTACAATGAGCAGTTCTTC. This sequence encodes CAISEAATYNEQFF.

The table lists this clonotype with many counts. The rearrangement joins TRBV4-1 to TRBJ2-3, with D uncertain. The CDR3 is 14 amino acids. V lost 0 bases to trimming and J lost 2 bases, with 6 bases between them. Germline V gene data show CDR1 as MGHRA and CDR2 as YSYEKL. CDR3 coding DNA: TGCGCCAGCAGCCAAGATGGGCACACAGATACGCAGTATTTT. It is translated as CASSQDGHTDTQYF.

The V gene is TRBV13, the J gene TRBJ1-2; 9 nucleotides align to TRBD1. The V and J ends lost 4 bases and 2 bases, in that order; junction bases with no gene match: 5. Germline V gene sequence: CDR1 PRHDT, CDR2 FYEKMQ (reference sequence). The CDR3 runs 15 residues. The CDR3 DNA sequence: TGTGCCAGCAGCTCCCGGACAGGGGAAAACTATGGCTACACCTTC. Encoded protein: CASSSRTGENYGYTF. Filled out from reference TRBV13 and TRBJ1-2, the complete variable domain reads AAGVIQSPRHLIKEKRETATLKCYPIPRHDTVYWYQQGPGQDPQFLISFYEKMQSDKGSIPDRFSAQQFSDYHSELNMSSLELGDSALYFCASSSRTGENYGYTFGSGTRLTVV.

This clonotype occurred many times. V and J are TRBV3-1 and TRBJ2-7; unclear D gene. The V gene lost 0 bases and the J gene lost 5 bases, with 8 bases spanning the gap. Per germline, CDR1 LGHDT and CDR2 YNNKEL (reference sequence). This CDR3 contains 13 residues. CDR3 bases: TGTGCCAGCAGCCAAGAGGTTCGGAACGAGCAGTACTTC. This gives the protein CASSQEVRNEQYF.

This clonotype was seen at least ten times. V gene TRBV4-1 combines with J gene TRBJ1-1; no definite D call. The CDR3 totals 17 residues. Per the germline V gene, CDR1 is MGHRA and CDR2 is YSYEKL. V was clipped by 5 bases and J by 0 bases, with 19 bases between them. The CDR3 is CASSEYGPPNMNTEAFF. In DNA, the CDR3 is TGCGCCAGCAGCGAGTACGGACCCCCCAATATGAACACTGAAGCTTTCTTT.

About this clonotype itself: One end of the junction is discordant with germline, which a read error may explain. The chain joins TRBV29-1 to TRBJ2-1; a weak D match, TRBD2 (6 bases). Per germline, CDR1 SQVTM and CDR2 ANQGSEA. The CDR3 contains 14 residues. The chain's CDR3 is CSVRGGISYNGQFF. As DNA, the CDR3 is TGCAGCGTCCGAGGCGGGATCTCCTACAATGGGCAGTTCTTC.

This clonotype was detected ten times or more. The chain is built from TRBV5-1 and TRBJ2-1, with D uncertain. The CDR3 is made up of 14 amino acids. V lost 0 bases and J 10 bases, leaving 14 bases between the germline ends. Per the germline V gene, CDR1 is SGHRS and CDR2 is YFSETQ. The CDR3 region is CASSLAQLPSEQFF. The CDR3 coding sequence is TGCGCCAGCAGCTTGGCCCAACTACCTTCAGAGCAGTTCTTC.

This clonotype was counted at least ten times. This chain uses TRBV29-1 with TRBJ2-3, with D unclear. The CDR3 sequence is 11 residues long. V lost 3 bases and J 5 bases, leaving 6 bases between the germline ends. The germline CDR1 and CDR2 sequences are SQVTM and ANQGSEA. The CDR3 sequence: CSVESGDTQYF. DNA for the CDR3: TGCAGCGTTGAGAGTGGAGATACGCAGTATTTT.

This clonotype came up many times. The V call is TRBV7-9, the J call TRBJ1-5; weak D call: TRBD1 (5 bases). The CDR3 runs 13 residues. Germline V lookup: CDR1 SEHNR, CDR2 FQNEAQ (reference sequence). V was trimmed by 3 bases and J by 7 bases, leaving 10 bases between them. CDR3 DNA: TGTGCCAGCAGCTTGGGGGAGAGGCAGCCCCAGCATTTT. Translation: CASSLGERQPQHF.

This clonotype has a count of ten or more. This chain links TRBV29-1 with TRBJ2-3, with D uncertain. V dropped 3 bases and J dropped 0 bases, with 4 bases sitting between them. This CDR3 has 12 residues. The germline gives CDR1 SQVTM, CDR2 ANQGSEA. The CDR3 sequence is CSVDESTDTQYF. The DNA of the CDR3 is TGCAGCGTTGATGAGAGCACAGATACGCAGTATTTT.

The V and J genes are TRBV15 and TRBJ1-4, with D perhaps TRBD1 (6 bases). Germline CDR1 and CDR2: LNHNV and YYDKDF (reference sequence). The CDR3 covers 14 residues. The V gene lost 1 base and the J gene lost 4 bases, with 7 bases spanning the gap. The CDR3 loop reads CATSRGQDNEKLFF. In DNA, the CDR3 is TGTGCCACCAGCAGAGGACAGGATAATGAAAAACTGTTTTTT.

This clonotype was detected ten times or more. The rearrangement joins TRBV7-8 to TRBJ2-7; 9 bases map to TRBD2. CDR1 is SGHVS, CDR2 FQNEAQ, per germline. The trim removed 0 bases at V and 4 bases at J, leaving 13 bases unmatched. This CDR3 has 18 amino acids. For the CDR3, the DNA is TGTGCCAGCAGCTTAGCGCTAAGGGCTAGCGGGGCTAGTTACGAGCAGTACTTC. It codes for CASSLALRASGASYEQYF.

This clonotype was seen many times. J is TRBJ1-5 and V is TRBV19; 8 positions agree with TRBD1. Germline CDR1 is LNHDA and CDR2 is SQIVND (reference sequence). This CDR3 comprises 15 residues. V lost 4 bases to trimming and J lost 6 bases; unmatched junction nucleotides: 8. CDR3 sequence: CASSTITGGGQPQHF. CDR3 DNA sequence: TGTGCCAGTAGTACAATCACAGGGGGTGGTCAGCCCCAGCATTTT.

This clonotype was recorded many times. The V and J genes are TRBV4-2 and TRBJ1-1, with TRBD1 as a possible D gene (5 bases). V lost 3 bases and J 8 bases, leaving 13 bases between the germline ends. Germline V lookup: CDR1 LGHNA, CDR2 YNFKEQ. This CDR3 has 13 amino acids. In DNA, the CDR3 is TGTGCCAGCAGCCAGGATGGGGCCAGCGAAGCTTTCTTT. Encoded protein: CASSQDGASEAFF.

This clonotype has ten or more counts. The gene calls are TRBV14 and TRBJ2-1; D may be TRBD1 or TRBD2 (5 bases each). The CDR3 runs to 16 residues. Germline V gives CDR1 SGHDN, CDR2 FVKESK. The V end was cut by 3 bases, the J end by 2 bases, with 14 bases between. As DNA, the CDR3 is TGTGCCAGCAGCCACCCGGGACCCCTGCCCTACAATGAGCAGTTCTTC. This encodes CASSHPGPLPYNEQFF.

This clonotype was recorded many times. The V gene is TRBV7-9, the J gene TRBJ2-5, with D possibly TRBD1 on 6 matching bases. In germline, CDR1 is SEHNR, CDR2 FQNEAQ (reference sequence). This CDR3 contains 14 residues. V lost 5 bases, J lost 9 bases, and 19 bases lay in between. The CDR3 reads CASSGFRQAGPQYF. DNA of the CDR3: TGTGCCAGCAGCGGATTTAGACAGGCCGGGCCCCAGTACTTC.

Details on this clonotype: A much larger clone lies a single base off, so this may be a read error. The chain joins TRBV30 to TRBJ2-3; possibly TRBD1 for D (6 bases). This CDR3 has 13 residues. Germline values: CDR1 GTSNPN, CDR2 SVGIG (reference sequence). V was clipped by 1 base and J by 4 bases, with 9 bases between them. CDR3 in DNA: TGTGCCTGGAGTGAGGACAGCGCAGATACGCAGTATTTT. It encodes CAWSEDSADTQYF.

In its sample, this clonotype is medium-sized (0.01 to 0.1%). This chain's CDR3 is CSARQGATNEKLFF. The CDR3 DNA follows: TGCAGTGCGCGACAGGGGGCAACTAATGAAAAACTGTTTTTT. The chain has TRBV20-1 and TRBJ1-4; 9 bases are shared with TRBD1. CDR3 length equals 14 residues. Germline lookup yields CDR1 DFQATT and CDR2 SNEGSKA (reference sequence). The V segment lost 6 bases and the J segment 0 bases; nucleotides outside the gene matches: 2.

There are many counts of this clonotype. The V call is TRBV28, the J call TRBJ1-5; no definite D call. The germline V gene has CDR1 MDHEN and CDR2 SYDVKM. CDR3 length: 17 residues. V was trimmed by 6 bases and J by 5 bases, leaving 23 bases between them. The CDR3 nucleotides are TGTGCCAGCAGCTCAAGTTTTGGGATATTCGGTGATCAGCCCCAGCATTTT. Its translation: CASSSSFGIFGDQPQHF. The whole variable domain, remainder taken from reference TRBV28 and TRBJ1-5, is DVKVTQSSRYLVKRTGEKVFLECVQDMDHENMFWYRQDPGLGLRLIYFSYDVKMKEKGDIPEGYSVSREKKERFSLILESASTNQTSMYLCASSSSFGIFGDQPQHFGDGTRLSIL.

This clonotype was recorded many times. The chain links TRBV4-1 to TRBJ1-2; D is perhaps TRBD1 (6 bases). Trimming left V 1 base short and J 4 bases short, with 13 bases between. CDR1 MGHRA and CDR2 YSYEKL come from the germline V gene. The CDR3 has 15 residues. CDR3 sequence reads: CASSQGFTGPYGYTF. The CDR3 nucleotides are TGCGCCAGCAGCCAAGGGTTTACAGGGCCCTATGGCTACACCTTC.

This clonotype was counted a few times. The likely explanation is a read error, given a far larger clone one base away. This chain's CDR3 is CASSPGTGDNQPQHF. The CDR3 DNA reads TGTGCCAGCAGCCCCGGGACAGGGGACAATCAGCCCCAGCATTTT. The genes are TRBV7-3 and TRBJ1-5, with TRBD1 matching over 10 bases. The CDR3 spans 15 residues. V gave up 5 bases and J gave up 3 bases; unmatched junction bases: 4. Germline values: CDR1 SGHTA, CDR2 FQGTGA.

There are many counts of this clonotype. This chain joins TRBV6-1 and TRBJ1-2, with 7 bases identical to TRBD1. With V trimmed by 2 bases and J by 3 bases, 15 bases remained unmatched. There are 18 residues in the CDR3. Germline CDR1 is MNHNS and CDR2 is SASEGT. The DNA for the CDR3 is TGTGCCAGCAGTGAAAGCTACTGGGGACAGCCGGCACACTATGGCTACACCTTC. This gives the protein CASSESYWGQPAHYGYTF.

This clonotype occurred many times. The chain recombines TRBV5-4 with TRBJ2-5, with D uncertain. V was cut by 4 bases and J by 5 bases, with 12 bases left in between. The CDR3 is 13 residues long. Germline-derived CDR1 and CDR2 are SGHNT and YYREEE (reference sequence). Here the CDR3 reads CASSRLPSETQYF. DNA of the CDR3: TGTGCCAGCAGCCGCCTTCCTTCGGAGACCCAGTACTTC. Full variable domain (rest looked up from reference TRBV5-4 and TRBJ2-5): ETGVTQSPTHLIKTRGQQVTLRCSSQSGHNTVSWYQQALGQGPQFIFQYYREEENGRGNFPPRFSGLQFPNYSSELNVNALELDDSALYLCASSRLPSETQYFGPGTRLLVL.

This clonotype was found many times. This chain uses TRBV4-1 with TRBJ2-6, with D unclear. Looked up from germline, CDR1 is MGHRA and CDR2 is YSYEKL. V was cut by 1 base and J by 4 bases, with 8 bases left in between. CDR3 length equals 15 residues. The CDR3 DNA follows: TGCGCCAGCAGCCAAGCCGTGCACGGGGCCAACGTCCTGACTTTC. Translated, it gives CASSQAVHGANVLTF.

This clonotype appeared many times. V is TRBV5-8 and J is TRBJ2-6; D perhaps matches TRBD1 (6 bases). V was trimmed by 5 bases and J by 4 bases, leaving 13 bases between them. Germline V CDR1 and CDR2: SGHTS, YDEGEE. The CDR3 sequence is 15 residues long. In nucleotides, the CDR3 is TGTGCCAGCAGTCTAACAGGGCAAGGGGCCAACGTCCTGACTTTC. This codes for CASSLTGQGANVLTF.

This clonotype came up many times. The J gene is TRBJ1-1, the V gene TRBV11-2; TRBD1 matches at 7 bases. CDR1 and CDR2 (germline): SGHAT, FQNNGV. The J segment lost 5 bases and the V segment lost 4 bases, leaving 7 bases of the junction unmatched. The CDR3 has 14 residues. CDR3: CASSYTGVRTEAFF. The DNA for the CDR3 is TGTGCCAGCAGCTATACAGGGGTGCGGACTGAAGCTTTCTTT.

This clonotype has at least ten counts. CDR3 in amino acids: CASSSPYNEQFF. In DNA, the CDR3 is TGTGCCAGCAGCAGTCCCTACAATGAGCAGTTCTTC. This chain joins TRBV7-2 and TRBJ2-1; D unclear. The germline V and J ends were trimmed by 5 bases and 2 bases, with 4 bases remaining between them. There are 12 residues in the CDR3. CDR1 is SGHTA, CDR2 FQGNSA, per germline. The full variable domain, completed using reference TRBV7-2 and TRBJ2-1, is GAGVSQSPSNKVTEKGKDVELRCDPISGHTALYWYRQSLGQGLEFLIYFQGNSAPDKSGLPSDRFSAERTGGSVSTLTIQRTQQEDSAVYLCASSSPYNEQFFGPGTRLTVL.

Within the sample, this clonotype is medium-sized. One junction end disagrees with the germline gene, perhaps due to a read error. The chain combines TRBV13 with TRBJ2-7; D is perhaps TRBD1 or TRBD2 (5 bases each). The V gene's germline CDR1 is PRHDT and CDR2 FYEKMQ (reference sequence). This CDR3 comprises 14 residues. DNA of the CDR3: TGTGCCAGCACCTTAAACGAGGGGTCGGGTGAGCAGTACTTC. Translation gives CASTLNEGSGEQYF.

This clonotype was counted many times. V gene TRBV3-1 combines with J gene TRBJ2-7, with D uncertain. This CDR3 region has 14 residues. The V gene's germline CDR1 is LGHDT and CDR2 YNNKEL (reference sequence). Trimming shortened V by 2 bases and J by 0 bases, and 8 bases separated the two germline ends. The CDR3 spells CASSQRPLSYEQYF. The CDR3 bases are TGTGCCAGCAGCCAACGGCCACTCTCCTACGAGCAGTACTTC.